The 23 T cell receptor beta chains below come from one sample, sequenced in a study of lymphopenia after photon versus proton radiotherapy. TCRdb keeps only in-frame clones here, not all; method: immunoSEQ multiplex PCR. The top ten hold just over 2% of the sample, which has tens of thousands of clones, approximately 84% seen once. Sequenced material: peripheral blood, taken from a patient treated with proton-based radiotherapy. These TCRs come from a man in his 60s with pancreatic cancer.

J is TRBJ2-3 and V is TRBV13; D uncertain. The CDR3 spans 15 residues. Germline values: CDR1 PRHDT, CDR2 FYEKMQ (reference sequence). The ends were cut back, 7 bases at V and 0 bases at J, with 14 bases in the middle. This chain's CDR3 is CASTKRWASTDTQYF. For the CDR3, the DNA is TGTGCCAGCACCAAGCGATGGGCTAGCACAGATACGCAGTATTTT.

This sequence joins TRBV7-8 and TRBJ1-1, with a tentative D call TRBD1 (5 bases). CDR3 length: 15 amino acids. V lost 5 bases and J 2 bases, leaving 15 bases between the germline ends. CDR1 and CDR2 from the germline V gene are SGHVS and FQNEAQ. The CDR3 region has the DNA TGTGCCAGCAGCCCCTATACAGGAGTAAACACTGAAGCTTTCTTT. Residues: CASSPYTGVNTEAFF. The full variable domain, rest sourced from reference TRBV7-8 and TRBJ1-1, is GAGVSQSPRYKVAKRGQDVALRCDPISGHVSLFWYQQALGQGPEFLTYFQNEAQLDKSGLPSDRFFAERPEGSVSTLKIQRTQQEDSAVYLCASSPYTGVNTEAFFGQGTRLTVV.

This chain connects TRBV7-9 to TRBJ1-3; D might be TRBD1 (6 bases). Trimming removed 7 bases at V and 3 bases at J, with 19 bases between. This CDR3 spans 16 amino acids. In germline, CDR1 is SEHNR, CDR2 FQNEAQ (reference sequence). The CDR3 nucleotides are TGTGCCAGCACCGCCACCCGGACAGACATTGGAAACACCATATATTTT. Its protein product is CASTATRTDIGNTIYF.

This sequence joins TRBV5-1 and TRBJ2-2; TRBD1 might be the D (6 bases). V lost 2 bases, J lost 5 bases, and 10 bases lay in between. Germline CDR1 and CDR2: SGHRS and YFSETQ. The CDR3 length is 14 residues. CDR3 nucleotide sequence: TGCGCCAGCAGCTTACAGGGTATGACCGGGGAGCTGTTTTTT. Translated: CASSLQGMTGELFF.

This sequence joins TRBV18 and TRBJ1-1, with 8 bases aligning to TRBD1. The CDR3 runs 12 residues. Germline-derived CDR1 and CDR2 are KGHSH and LQKENI. J was trimmed by 7 bases and V by 4 bases; bases with no gene match: 2. Here the CDR3 reads CASSLDRVEAFF. The CDR3 bases are TGTGCCAGCTCACTGGACAGGGTTGAAGCTTTCTTT.

The chain links TRBV28 to TRBJ2-3; 11 bases line up with TRBD1. The CDR3 runs to 16 residues. J was trimmed by 7 bases and V by 7 bases; bases with no gene match: 13. The germline V gene has CDR1 MDHEN and CDR2 SYDVKM. The CDR3: CASTLPGTGGVYTQYF. In nucleotides, the CDR3 is TGTGCCAGCACCTTGCCCGGGACAGGGGGTGTATATACGCAGTATTTT.

The chain employs TRBV7-8 and TRBJ2-7, with TRBD2 matching 8 bases. CDR3 size: 17 residues. V gave up 6 bases and J gave up 2 bases; unmatched junction bases: 15. Germline CDR1 and CDR2: SGHVS and FQNEAQ. CDR3 sequence reads: CASSRGSGSGRTYEQYF. The CDR3 DNA follows: TGTGCCAGCAGTAGAGGCTCGGGCAGCGGGAGAACCTACGAGCAGTACTTC.

About this clone itself: The junction departs from germline at one end; a sequencing error may be responsible. V is TRBV7-7 and J is TRBJ2-7; 9 bases align to TRBD1. Germline V gene sequence: CDR1 SSHAT, CDR2 FNYEAQ (reference sequence). CDR3 length: 15 residues. CDR3 nucleotide sequence: TGTGCTAGCAGCTTAGGACAGGGGCCCTCCTACGAGCAGTACTTC. Protein: CASSLGQGPSYEQYF.

This clone showed up just once. This rearrangement joins TRBV5-6 to TRBJ1-2, with a possible D match to TRBD1 (6 bases). CDR3 length equals 13 residues. The V end was cut by 4 bases, the J end by 7 bases, with 14 bases between. CDR1 and CDR2 (germline): SGHDT, YYEEEE. CDR3 nucleotides: TGTGCCAGCAGCCCTCAAACAGGGCCTGGCTACACCTTC. Its translation is CASSPQTGPGYTF.

The chain employs TRBV15 and TRBJ2-7, with 9 bases lining up with TRBD1. V gave up 4 bases and J gave up 3 bases; unmatched junction bases: 7. The length of the CDR3 is 15 residues. CDR1 is LNHNV, CDR2 YYDKDF, per germline (reference sequence). The CDR3: CATSTYPGQGYEQYF. CDR3 DNA: TGTGCCACCAGCACCTACCCGGGACAGGGCTACGAGCAGTACTTC.

About this clone: One junction end disagrees with the germline gene, perhaps due to a read error. V gene TRBV5-1 combines with J gene TRBJ2-7, with 9 bases lining up with TRBD1. Germline V gives CDR1 SGHRS, CDR2 YFSETQ. CDR3 length equals 14 residues. CDR3 residues: CASSLDRGSYEQYF. The CDR3, as DNA: TGCGCCAGCAGTTTGGACAGGGGTTCCTACGAGCAGTACTTC.

This clone was seen once. This chain uses TRBV15 with TRBJ2-5; tentatively, D is TRBD1 (6 bases). The V end lost 0 bases, the J end lost 4 bases, and 15 bases lay between the germline ends. Germline V CDR1 and CDR2: LNHNV, YYDKDF (reference sequence). The CDR3 covers 16 residues. This CDR3 reads CATSRDVHRAGETQYF. The CDR3 coding sequence is TGTGCCACCAGCAGAGATGTTCACAGGGCGGGAGAGACCCAGTACTTC.

This clone was counted a few times. The chain uses TRBV7-9 and TRBJ2-3, with a weak D call TRBD1 (6 bases). The CDR3 totals 16 residues. The germline CDR1 and CDR2 sequences are SEHNR and FQNEAQ (reference sequence). V was pared by 4 bases and J by 0 bases, with 14 bases between. CDR3 protein: CASSYTTGPSTDTQYF. In DNA form, the CDR3 reads TGTGCCAGCAGCTACACCACAGGGCCTAGCACAGATACGCAGTATTTT. The full variable domain, its missing parts supplied by reference TRBV7-9 and TRBJ2-3, is DTGVSQNPRHKITKRGQNVTFRCDPISEHNRLYWYRQTLGQGPEFLTYFQNEAQLEKSRLLSDRFSAERPKGSFSTLEIQRTEQGDSAMYLCASSYTTGPSTDTQYFGPGTRLTVL.

The chain's CDR3 is CASSRPEIYGYTF. In DNA form, the CDR3 reads TGTGCCAGCAGTCGCCCAGAAATCTATGGCTACACCTTC. The chain uses TRBV28 and TRBJ1-2; the D is unclear. Germline assignment: CDR1 MDHEN and CDR2 SYDVKM. Trimming removed 5 bases at V and 4 bases at J, with 11 bases between. The CDR3 is 13 amino acids.

The rearrangement links TRBV29-1 to TRBJ2-1, with D possibly matching TRBD2 (5 bases). In germline, CDR1 is SQVTM, CDR2 ANQGSEA. Trimming shortened V by 6 bases and J by 3 bases, and 12 bases separated the two germline ends. This CDR3 contains 13 residues. CDR3 sequence (DNA): TGCAGCGTCTCTACCGGGGACTACAATGAGCAGTTCTTC. Amino acid sequence: CSVSTGDYNEQFF.

This clone was counted only a few times. The V gene is TRBV28, the J gene TRBJ1-2; 9 bases line up with TRBD1. Germline lookup yields CDR1 MDHEN and CDR2 SYDVKM. This CDR3 has 14 amino acids. V lost 3 bases and J lost 7; bases outside the gene matches: 6. As DNA, the CDR3 is TGTGCCAGCAGTTTGAACAGGGGGCTTTTTGGCTACACCTTC. As protein: CASSLNRGLFGYTF.

The V gene is TRBV18, the J gene TRBJ2-1; D gene ambiguous. CDR3 size: 13 residues. CDR1 is KGHSH, CDR2 LQKENI, per germline. The V end was cut by 2 bases, the J end by 5 bases, with 7 bases between. In nucleotides, the CDR3 is TGTGCCAGCTCACCATACAGAGACAATGAGCAGTTCTTC. Translation: CASSPYRDNEQFF.

The rearrangement joins TRBV7-2 to TRBJ1-1; maybe TRBD1 (5 bases). CDR3 length: 14 residues. Germline CDR1 and CDR2: SGHTA and FQGNSA. The V end was cut by 2 bases, the J end by 5 bases, with 12 bases between. In DNA form, the CDR3 reads TGTGCCAGCAGCTTACAGGCCTCAGGGACTGAAGCTTTCTTT. It yields the protein CASSLQASGTEAFF.

The chain's CDR3 is CASSLLRGTDTQYF. In DNA form, the CDR3 reads TGTGCCAGCAGCTTACTGAGGGGTACAGATACGCAGTATTTT. The chain recombines TRBV11-2 with TRBJ2-3; D could derive from TRBD1 or TRBD2 (5 bases each). The CDR3 sequence is 14 residues long. The germline V gene has CDR1 SGHAT and CDR2 FQNNGV. V lost 2 bases to trimming and J lost 3 bases, with 9 bases between them.

In its sample, this clone was seen a few times. The rearrangement uses TRBV10-3 and TRBJ2-3; D may match TRBD1 or TRBD2 (6 bases each). The length of the CDR3 is 15 residues. V gave up 0 bases and J gave up 2 bases, with 9 bases separating them. Germline values: CDR1 ENHRY, CDR2 SYGVKD. The DNA of the CDR3 is TGTGCCATCAGTGAGTCCGGGGGCACCACAGATACGCAGTATTTT. Translation gives CAISESGGTTDTQYF.

The chain links TRBV29-1 to TRBJ2-5, with D unresolved. V was cut by 0 bases and J by 4 bases, with 9 bases left in between. The CDR3 totals 13 residues. Germline V gene sequence: CDR1 SQVTM, CDR2 ANQGSEA. DNA of the CDR3: TGCAGCGTTGAAGATCGCCATCGAGAGACCCAGTACTTC. Translation: CSVEDRHRETQYF.

The rearrangement uses TRBV29-1 and TRBJ2-7; D perhaps matches TRBD2 (5 bases). V gave up 2 bases and J gave up 3 bases, with 14 bases separating them. CDR3 size: 14 residues. Germline-derived CDR1 and CDR2 are SQVTM and ANQGSEA. CDR3 bases: TGCAGCGTTGAACTCACCGGGAAGTTCTACGAGCAGTACTTC. It codes for CSVELTGKFYEQYF.

This clone has only one observation. This chain joins TRBV5-1 and TRBJ2-3; the D is unclear. CDR1 and CDR2 from the germline V gene are SGHRS and YFSETQ. V lost 0 bases and J 6 bases, leaving 11 bases between the germline ends. There are 14 residues in the CDR3. The CDR3 spells CASSLAIITDTQYF. The CDR3 nucleotides are TGCGCCAGCAGCTTGGCCATTATCACTGATACGCAGTATTTT.